These T cell receptor beta chains were read from a single sample in a study of a mutant IDH1 vaccine in newly diagnosed glioma. Profiling relied on immunoSEQ multiplex PCR, and the TCRdb table lists in-frame clones only, not all of them. The sample records tens of thousands of clones, about 80% being singletons. The specimen comprised peripheral blood mononuclear cells (PBMCs), sampled from a glioma patient treated with radiotherapy, temozolomide or both. Receptors were obtained from a man in his fifties or sixties with glioma. Some clones in this sample may be carry-over from other donors' samples. The CDR3 runs from the conserved cysteine through the conserved F or W. The order of the fields is D gene, J gene, clone size, V gene, CDR3 protein, CDR3 DNA. A D gene is named only where the DNA matches it firmly. The size field is filled for only some rows; it gives once, few, many or a size class.

>NA|TRBJ1-4|NA|TRBV7-8
CASSPRIGVTEKLFF
TGTGCCAGCAGCCCGCGAATCGGCGTGACCGAAAAACTGTTTTTT
>TRBD2|TRBJ2-7|NA|TRBV27
CASSLGLAVSYEQYF
TGTGCCAGCAGTTTAGGACTAGCGGTTTCCTACGAGCAGTACTTC
>TRBD1|TRBJ2-2|NA|TRBV6-1
CASSRRTGFTGELFF
TGTGCCAGCAGTCGAAGGACAGGTTTCACCGGGGAGCTGTTTTTT
>NA|TRBJ1-1|NA|TRBV13
CASSSSGTLNTEAFF
TGTGCCAGCAGCTCCTCAGGGACCTTGAACACTGAAGCTTTCTTT
>NA|TRBJ2-7|NA|TRBV11-3
CASSFPGDEQYF
TGTGCCAGCAGCTTCCCCGGGGACGAGCAGTACTTC
>TRBD2|TRBJ2-7|NA|TRBV2
CASSEERLAGNEQYF
TGTGCCAGCAGTGAAGAGAGACTAGCGGGAAACGAGCAGTACTTC
>NA|TRBJ2-4|once|TRBV6-1
CASSEVYNYLNIQYF
TGTGCCAGCAGTGAAGTCTACAATTACTTGAACATTCAGTACTTC
>TRBD1|TRBJ1-1|NA|TRBV5-1
CASSSGTGGLTEAFF
TGCGCCAGCAGCTCCGGGACAGGGGGTTTAACTGAAGCTTTCTTT
>NA|TRBJ1-5|once|TRBV5-8
CASSFTTDTLGHSNQPQHF
TGTGCCAGCAGCTTTACCACGGACACCCTAGGGCATAGCAATCAGCCCCAGCATTTT
>NA|TRBJ2-7|NA|TRBV2
CASSDGAPYEQYF
TGTGCCAGCAGTGATGGGGCCCCCTACGAGCAGTACTTC
>TRBD2|TRBJ2-5|NA|TRBV6-5
CASSYITSGVQETQYF
TGTGCCAGCAGTTATATAACTAGCGGGGTTCAAGAGACCCAGTACTTC
>NA|TRBJ1-4|NA|TRBV4-3
CASSQQGNEKLFF
TGCGCCAGCAGCCAACAGGGAAACGAAAAACTGTTTTTT
>TRBD2|TRBJ2-2|NA|TRBV2
CASTNRLAGTHTGELFF
TGTGCCAGCACCAATAGACTAGCGGGGACCCACACCGGGGAGCTGTTTTTT
>TRBD2|TRBJ2-7|NA|TRBV6-1
CASSEGTSGSYEQYF
TGTGCCAGCAGTGAAGGGACTAGCGGGAGCTACGAGCAGTACTTC
>NA|TRBJ2-1|NA|TRBV5-4
CASSLYTEQFF
TGTGCCAGCAGCTTGTACACTGAGCAGTTCTTC
>TRBD1|TRBJ2-7|NA|TRBV18
CASSQTGREQYF
TGTGCCAGCTCACAGACAGGGCGCGAGCAGTACTTC
>TRBD1|TRBJ2-1|NA|TRBV29-1
CSVGGQGNEQFF
TGCAGCGTTGGGGGACAGGGCAATGAGCAGTTCTTC
>NA|TRBJ2-7|NA|TRBV28
CASSRTATFYEQYF
TGTGCCAGCAGTAGGACAGCAACCTTCTACGAGCAGTACTTC
>NA|TRBJ2-6|NA|TRBV27
CASSPRDPWLSGANVLTF
TGTGCCAGCAGCCCCCGGGACCCCTGGCTCTCTGGGGCCAACGTCCTGACTTTC
>NA|TRBJ2-1|NA|TRBV5-1
CASTPRGRSYNEQFF
TGCGCCAGCACCCCCCGGGGTCGATCCTACAATGAGCAGTTCTTC
>TRBD2|TRBJ2-3|NA|TRBV6-4
CASSSAGGYTDTQYF
TGTGCCAGCAGTTCCGCGGGAGGATACACAGATACGCAGTATTTT
>NA|TRBJ2-2|NA|TRBV6-5
CASTLGGRGTGELFF
TGTGCCAGCACTTTGGGGGGCCGCGGCACCGGGGAGCTGTTTTTT
>TRBD2|TRBJ2-1|NA|TRBV10-1
CASSEGLDPHNEQFF
TGCGCCAGCAGTGAGGGACTAGACCCACACAATGAGCAGTTCTTC